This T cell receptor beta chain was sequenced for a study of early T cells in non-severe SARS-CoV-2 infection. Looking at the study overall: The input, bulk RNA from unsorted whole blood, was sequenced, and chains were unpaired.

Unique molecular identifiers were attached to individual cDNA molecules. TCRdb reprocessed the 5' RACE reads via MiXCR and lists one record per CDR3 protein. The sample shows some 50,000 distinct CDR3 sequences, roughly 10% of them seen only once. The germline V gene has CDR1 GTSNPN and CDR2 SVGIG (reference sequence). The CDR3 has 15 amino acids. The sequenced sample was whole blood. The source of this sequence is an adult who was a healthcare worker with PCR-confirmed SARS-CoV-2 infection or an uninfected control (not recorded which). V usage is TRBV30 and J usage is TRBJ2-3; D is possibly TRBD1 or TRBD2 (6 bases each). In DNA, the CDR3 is TGTGCTCGTTCGATGGGGGGCAAGGCCACAGATACGCAGTATTTT. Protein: CARSMGGKATDTQYF.